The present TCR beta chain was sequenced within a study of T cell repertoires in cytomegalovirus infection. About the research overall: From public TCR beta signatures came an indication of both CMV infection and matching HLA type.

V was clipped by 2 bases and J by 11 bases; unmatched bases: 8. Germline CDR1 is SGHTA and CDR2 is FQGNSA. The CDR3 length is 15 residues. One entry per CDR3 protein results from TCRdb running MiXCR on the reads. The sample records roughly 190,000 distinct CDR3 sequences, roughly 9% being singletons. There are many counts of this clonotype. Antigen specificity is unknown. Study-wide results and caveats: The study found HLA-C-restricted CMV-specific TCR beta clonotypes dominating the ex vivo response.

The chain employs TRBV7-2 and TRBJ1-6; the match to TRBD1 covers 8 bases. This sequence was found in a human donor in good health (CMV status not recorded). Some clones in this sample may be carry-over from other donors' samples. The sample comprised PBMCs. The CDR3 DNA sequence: TGTGCCAGCAGCTTACCGGGGACAGGCTTTACACCCCTCCACTTT. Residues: CASSLPGTGFTPLHF.